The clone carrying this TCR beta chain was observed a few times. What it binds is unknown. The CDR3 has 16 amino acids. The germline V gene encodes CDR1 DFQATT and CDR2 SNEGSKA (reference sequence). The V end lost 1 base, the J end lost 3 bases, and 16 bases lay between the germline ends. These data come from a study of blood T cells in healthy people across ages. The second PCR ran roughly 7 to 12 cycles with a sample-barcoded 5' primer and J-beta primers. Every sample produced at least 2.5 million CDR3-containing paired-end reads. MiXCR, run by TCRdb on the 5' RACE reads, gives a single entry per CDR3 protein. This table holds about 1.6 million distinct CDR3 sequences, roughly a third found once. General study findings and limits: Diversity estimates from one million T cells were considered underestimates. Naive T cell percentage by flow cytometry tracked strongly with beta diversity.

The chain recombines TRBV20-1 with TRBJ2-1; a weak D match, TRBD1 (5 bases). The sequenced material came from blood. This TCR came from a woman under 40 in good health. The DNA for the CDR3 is TGCAGTGCTAGAGTTAGACAAGGGGCCGGCTACAATGAGCAGTTCTTC. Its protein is CSARVRQGAGYNEQFF.